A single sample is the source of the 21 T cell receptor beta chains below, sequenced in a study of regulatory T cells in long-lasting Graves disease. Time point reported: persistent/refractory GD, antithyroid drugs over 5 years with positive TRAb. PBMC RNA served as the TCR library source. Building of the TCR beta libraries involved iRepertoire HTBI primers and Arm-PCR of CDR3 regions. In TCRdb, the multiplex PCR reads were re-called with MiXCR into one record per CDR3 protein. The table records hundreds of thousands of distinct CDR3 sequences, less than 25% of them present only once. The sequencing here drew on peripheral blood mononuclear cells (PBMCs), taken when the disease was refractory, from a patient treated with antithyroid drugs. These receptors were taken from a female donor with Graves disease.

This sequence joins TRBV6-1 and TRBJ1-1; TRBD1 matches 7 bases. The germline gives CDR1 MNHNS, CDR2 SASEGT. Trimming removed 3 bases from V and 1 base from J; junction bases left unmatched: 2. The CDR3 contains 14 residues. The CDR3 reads CASSDRDRNTEAFF. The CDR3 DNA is TGTGCCAGCAGTGACCGGGACAGGAACACTGAAGCTTTCTTT.

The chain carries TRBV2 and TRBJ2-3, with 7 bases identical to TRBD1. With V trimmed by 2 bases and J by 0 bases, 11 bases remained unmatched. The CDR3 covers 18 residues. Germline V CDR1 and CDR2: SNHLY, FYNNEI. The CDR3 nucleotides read TGTGCCAGCAGTGAACTAAGGGACAGCGGAATGAGCACAGATACGCAGTATTTT. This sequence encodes CASSELRDSGMSTDTQYF.

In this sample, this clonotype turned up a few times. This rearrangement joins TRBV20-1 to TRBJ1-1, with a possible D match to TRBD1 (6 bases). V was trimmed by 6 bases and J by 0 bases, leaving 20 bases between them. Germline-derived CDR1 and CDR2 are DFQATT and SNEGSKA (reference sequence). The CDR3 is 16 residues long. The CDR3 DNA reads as TGCAGTGCCGGGGGAGGGGGAGTCACCATGAACACTGAAGCTTTCTTT. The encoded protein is CSAGGGGVTMNTEAFF.

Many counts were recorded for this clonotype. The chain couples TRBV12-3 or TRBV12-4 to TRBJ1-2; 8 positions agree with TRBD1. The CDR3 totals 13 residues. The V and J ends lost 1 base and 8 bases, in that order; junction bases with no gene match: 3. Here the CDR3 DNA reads TGTGCCAGCAGTTTAGTCTCAGGGGGCGGCTACACCTTC. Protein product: CASSLVSGGGYTF.

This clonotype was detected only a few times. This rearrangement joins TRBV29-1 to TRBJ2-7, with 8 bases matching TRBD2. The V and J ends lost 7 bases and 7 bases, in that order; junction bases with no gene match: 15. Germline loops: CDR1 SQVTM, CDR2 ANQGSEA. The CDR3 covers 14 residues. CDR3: CSAAPLAANGEQYF. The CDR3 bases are TGCAGCGCCGCACCACTAGCGGCCAATGGAGAGCAGTACTTC.

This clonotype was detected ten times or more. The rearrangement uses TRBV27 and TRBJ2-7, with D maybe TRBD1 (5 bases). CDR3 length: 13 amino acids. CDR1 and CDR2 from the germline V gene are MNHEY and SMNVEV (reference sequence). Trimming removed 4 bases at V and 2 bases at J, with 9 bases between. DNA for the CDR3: TGTGCCAGCAGTTCGACAGTACCCTACGAGCAGTACTTC. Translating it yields CASSSTVPYEQYF.

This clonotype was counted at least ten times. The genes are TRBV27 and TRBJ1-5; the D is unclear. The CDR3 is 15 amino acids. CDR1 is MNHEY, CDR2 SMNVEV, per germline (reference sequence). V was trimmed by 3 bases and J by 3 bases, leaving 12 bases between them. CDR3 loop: CASSLSNSDNQPQHF. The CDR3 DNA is TGTGCCAGCAGTTTGTCGAACAGCGACAATCAGCCCCAGCATTTT.

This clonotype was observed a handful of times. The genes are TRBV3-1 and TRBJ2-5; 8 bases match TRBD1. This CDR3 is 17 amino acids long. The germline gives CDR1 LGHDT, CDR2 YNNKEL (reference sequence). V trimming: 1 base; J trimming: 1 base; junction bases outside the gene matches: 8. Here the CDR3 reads CASSQGPGDRSQETQYF. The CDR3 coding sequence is TGTGCCAGCAGCCAAGGCCCGGGGGACAGGAGCCAAGAGACCCAGTACTTC.

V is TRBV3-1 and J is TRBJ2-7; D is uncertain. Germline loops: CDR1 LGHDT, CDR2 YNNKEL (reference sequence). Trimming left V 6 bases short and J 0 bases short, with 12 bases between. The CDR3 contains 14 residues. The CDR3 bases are TGTGCCAGCAGTCGGGCCCTAGTCTCCTACGAGCAGTACTTC. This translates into CASSRALVSYEQYF.

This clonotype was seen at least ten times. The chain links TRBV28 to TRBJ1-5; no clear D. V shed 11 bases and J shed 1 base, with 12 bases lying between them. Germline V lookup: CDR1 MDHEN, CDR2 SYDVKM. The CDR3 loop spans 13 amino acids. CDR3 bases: TGTGCCGTGGGCAAGAGAAGCAATCAGCCCCAGCATTTT. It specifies CAVGKRSNQPQHF.

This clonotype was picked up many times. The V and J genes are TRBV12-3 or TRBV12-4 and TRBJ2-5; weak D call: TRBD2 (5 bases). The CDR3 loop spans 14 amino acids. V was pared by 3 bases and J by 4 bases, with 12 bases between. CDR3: CASSFFRDLETQYF. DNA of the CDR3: TGTGCCAGCAGTTTCTTTCGGGATTTAGAGACCCAGTACTTC.

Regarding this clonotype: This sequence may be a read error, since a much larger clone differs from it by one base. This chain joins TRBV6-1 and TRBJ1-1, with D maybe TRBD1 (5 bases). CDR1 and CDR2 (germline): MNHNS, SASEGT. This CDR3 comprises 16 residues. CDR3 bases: TGTGCCAGCAGTGAAGCAACGGGACGCATGAACACTGAAGCTTCCTTT. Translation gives CASSEATGRMNTEASF.

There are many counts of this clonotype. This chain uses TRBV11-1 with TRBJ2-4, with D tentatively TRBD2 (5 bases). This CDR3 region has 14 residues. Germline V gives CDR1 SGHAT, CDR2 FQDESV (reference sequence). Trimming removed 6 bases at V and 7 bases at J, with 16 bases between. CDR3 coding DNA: TGTGCCAGCAGTCTCTCGACTACTGTTAACATTCAGTACTTC. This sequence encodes CASSLSTTVNIQYF.

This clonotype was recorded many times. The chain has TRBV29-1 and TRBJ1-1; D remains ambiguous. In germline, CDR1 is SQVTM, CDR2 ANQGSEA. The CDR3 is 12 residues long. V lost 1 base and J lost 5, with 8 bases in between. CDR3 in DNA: TGCAGCGTTGAAGTTGGCGGAACTGAAGCTTTCTTT. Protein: CSVEVGGTEAFF.

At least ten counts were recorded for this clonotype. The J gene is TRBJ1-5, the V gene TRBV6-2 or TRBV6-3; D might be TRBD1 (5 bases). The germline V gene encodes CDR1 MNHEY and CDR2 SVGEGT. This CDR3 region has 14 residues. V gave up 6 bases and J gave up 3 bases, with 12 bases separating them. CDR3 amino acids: CASSPGHFNQPQHF. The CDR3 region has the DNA TGTGCCAGCAGCCCCGGACACTTCAATCAGCCCCAGCATTTT.

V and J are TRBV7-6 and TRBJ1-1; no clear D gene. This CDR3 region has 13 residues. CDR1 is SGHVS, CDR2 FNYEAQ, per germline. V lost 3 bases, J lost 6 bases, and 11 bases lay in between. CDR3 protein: CASSFNWAAEAFF. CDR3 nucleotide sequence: TGTGCCAGCAGCTTCAATTGGGCTGCTGAAGCTTTCTTT.

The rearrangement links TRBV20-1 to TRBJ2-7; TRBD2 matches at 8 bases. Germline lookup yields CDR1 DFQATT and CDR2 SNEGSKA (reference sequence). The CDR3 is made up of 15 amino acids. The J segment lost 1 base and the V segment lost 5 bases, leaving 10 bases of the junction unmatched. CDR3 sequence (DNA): TGCAGTGCTTATCCCACTAGCGGATTATCCTACGAGCAGTACTTC. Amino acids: CSAYPTSGLSYEQYF.

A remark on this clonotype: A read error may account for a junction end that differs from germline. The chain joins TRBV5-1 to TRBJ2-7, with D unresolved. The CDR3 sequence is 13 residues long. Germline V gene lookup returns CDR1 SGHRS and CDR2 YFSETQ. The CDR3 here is CASSLELSREQYF. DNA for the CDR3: TGTGCCAGCAGCTTGGAACTCTCCCGCGAGCAGTACTTC.

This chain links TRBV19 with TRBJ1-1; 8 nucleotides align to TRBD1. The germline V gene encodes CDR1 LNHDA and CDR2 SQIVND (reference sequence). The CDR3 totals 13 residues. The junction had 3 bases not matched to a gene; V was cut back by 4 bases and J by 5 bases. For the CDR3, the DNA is TGTGCCAGTAGTAACAGGGGGAAAACTGAAGCTTTCTTT. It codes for CASSNRGKTEAFF.

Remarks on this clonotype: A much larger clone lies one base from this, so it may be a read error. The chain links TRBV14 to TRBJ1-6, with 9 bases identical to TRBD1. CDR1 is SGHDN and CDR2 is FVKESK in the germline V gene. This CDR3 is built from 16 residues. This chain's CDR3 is CASSPQGQGDNSPPHF. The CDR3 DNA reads TGTGCCAGCAGCCCACAGGGACAGGGAGATAATTCACCCCCCCACTTT.

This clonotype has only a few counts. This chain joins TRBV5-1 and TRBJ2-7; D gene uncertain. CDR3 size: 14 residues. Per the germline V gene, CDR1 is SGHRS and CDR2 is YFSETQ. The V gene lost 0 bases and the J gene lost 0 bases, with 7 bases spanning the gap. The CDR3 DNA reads TGCGCCAGCAGCTTGGTCCAGACCTCCTACGAGCAGTACTTC. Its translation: CASSLVQTSYEQYF.